The T cell receptor (beta chain) under discussion was sequenced for a study of blood T cells in healthy people across ages. Overall study results and limits: Possibly confounding the expanded clonotype changes was the fact that donor CMV status was unknown. Per million T cells, TCR beta diversity dropped roughly linearly as age increased.

CDR1 and CDR2 from the germline V gene are SGHTA and FQGNSA. Trimming took 1 base from V and 2 from J, leaving 11 bases between them. This CDR3 has 15 amino acids. About this clonotype itself: The antigen is not known.

Ranging in age from roughly 6 to 90, the donors were healthy Caucasian individuals from Russia. A J-beta primer mix and a sample-barcoded 5' primer were used in a second PCR of roughly 6 to 12 cycles. CDR3-containing paired-end reads numbered at least 2.5 million in each sample. TCRdb fed the 5' RACE reads into MiXCR, producing one record per CDR3 protein. The sample records approximately 1.5 million distinct CDR3 sequences, roughly 32% being singletons. This sequence joins TRBV7-2 and TRBJ1-1; D ambiguous. Sequencing was carried out using blood. The receptor was isolated from a woman aged 30 to 39 in good health. The CDR3 is CASSLGPGFNTEAFF. The CDR3 region has the DNA TGTGCCAGCAGCTTAGGTCCGGGATTCAACACTGAAGCTTTCTTT.